One and the same sample provided the 5 T cell receptor beta chains below, sequenced in a study of T cell responses to AZD1222 COVID-19 vaccine. TCRdb's copy holds only in-frame clones and misses some; the assay was immunoSEQ multiplex PCR. The sample holds 65,000 to 70,000 clones; more than 70% are singletons and the top ten take around 10%. Material: peripheral blood, obtained on day 0 of AZD1222 vaccination. These receptor sequences come from an adult in good health.

The J gene is TRBJ2-4, the V gene TRBV7-2, with D possibly TRBD2 on 5 matching bases. From germline, CDR1 is SGHTA and CDR2 FQGNSA. V was cut by 5 bases and J by 0 bases, with 23 bases left in between. This CDR3 is built from 19 residues. In nucleotides, the CDR3 is TGTGCCAGCAGCAGCGAAGGGAACGGGGATCACTTAGCCAAAAACATTCAGTACTTC. Translating gives CASSSEGNGDHLAKNIQYF.

The DNA of the CDR3 is TGTGCCAGCAGTTACTCGAACGGGGGGTGGGAGACCCAGTACTTC. Translation gives CASSYSNGGWETQYF. The J gene is TRBJ2-5, the V gene TRBV6-5; 7 nucleotides agree with TRBD2. The CDR3 has 15 amino acids. Trimming cost V 0 bases and J 5 bases; bases outside gene matches: 6. Germline V gene data show CDR1 as MNHEY and CDR2 as SVGAGI.

This chain uses TRBV19 with TRBJ1-5; TRBD1 is a possible D gene (5 bases). CDR3 size: 16 residues. Looked up from germline, CDR1 is LNHDA and CDR2 is SQIVND (reference sequence). The ends were cut back, 5 bases at V and 2 bases at J, with 16 bases in the middle. Here the CDR3 DNA reads TGTGCCAGTAGTGAGAAGACAGCGAAGGGCAATCAGCCCCAGCATTTT. Protein sequence: CASSEKTAKGNQPQHF.

The sample holds one count of this clone. The chain links TRBV5-1 to TRBJ1-1; 8 nucleotides match TRBD1. Germline V gives CDR1 SGHRS, CDR2 YFSETQ. This CDR3 is 17 amino acids long. V lost 4 bases, J lost 0 bases, and 11 bases stayed unmatched. The CDR3 DNA reads as TGCGCCAGCAGCCTGGGACGGCGGGACAGGATGAACACTGAAGCTTTCTTT. Amino acid sequence: CASSLGRRDRMNTEAFF.

The chain has TRBV27 and TRBJ1-1; TRBD1 agrees at 8 bases. This CDR3 has 14 amino acids. Germline values: CDR1 MNHEY, CDR2 SMNVEV (reference sequence). With V trimmed by 2 bases and J by 9 bases, 8 bases remained unmatched. CDR3 nucleotide sequence: TGTGCCAGCAGTTTACAGGAGACAGGGGTAAAAGCTTTCTTT. Protein sequence: CASSLQETGVKAFF.